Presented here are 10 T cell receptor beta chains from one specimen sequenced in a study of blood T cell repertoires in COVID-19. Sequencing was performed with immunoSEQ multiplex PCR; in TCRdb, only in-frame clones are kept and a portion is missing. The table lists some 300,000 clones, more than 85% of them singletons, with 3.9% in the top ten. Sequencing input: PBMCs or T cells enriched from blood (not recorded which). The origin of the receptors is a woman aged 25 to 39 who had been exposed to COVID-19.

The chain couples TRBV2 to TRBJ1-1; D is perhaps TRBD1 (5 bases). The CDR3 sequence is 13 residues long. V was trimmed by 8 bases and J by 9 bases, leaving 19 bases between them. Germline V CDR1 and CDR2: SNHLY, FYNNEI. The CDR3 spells CASAILQDIQAFF. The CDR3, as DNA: TGTGCCAGCGCGATTTTACAGGATATACAAGCTTTCTTT.

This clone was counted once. CDR3 sequence (DNA): TGTGCCAGTAGTAGTACAGCACCTAACTATGGCTACACCTTC. Translating gives CASSSTAPNYGYTF. The chain couples TRBV19 to TRBJ1-2, with D unresolved. Germline CDR1 reads LNHDA; CDR2 reads SQIVND (reference sequence). The CDR3 contains 14 residues. V gave up 4 bases and J gave up 0 bases, with 9 bases separating them.

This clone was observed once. Written as DNA, the CDR3 is TGTGCCAGCTCTAGCGGGGCCCTAATTTCCACAGATACGCAGTATTTT. It encodes CASSSGALISTDTQYF. The rearrangement joins TRBV3-1 (or the pseudogene TRBV3-2) to TRBJ2-3; TRBD2 agrees at 9 bases. V lost 8 bases to trimming and J lost 2 bases; unmatched junction nucleotides: 11. The CDR3 extends over 16 amino acids. The germline V gene has CDR1 LGHDT and CDR2 YNNKEL (reference sequence).

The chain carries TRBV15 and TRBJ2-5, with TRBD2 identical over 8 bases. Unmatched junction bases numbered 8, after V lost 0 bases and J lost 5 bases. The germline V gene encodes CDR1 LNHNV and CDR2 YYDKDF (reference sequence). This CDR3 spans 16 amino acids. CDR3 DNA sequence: TGTGCCACCAGCAGAGATTCGGCGGGGGGTTGGGAGACCCAGTACTTC. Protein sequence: CATSRDSAGGWETQYF.

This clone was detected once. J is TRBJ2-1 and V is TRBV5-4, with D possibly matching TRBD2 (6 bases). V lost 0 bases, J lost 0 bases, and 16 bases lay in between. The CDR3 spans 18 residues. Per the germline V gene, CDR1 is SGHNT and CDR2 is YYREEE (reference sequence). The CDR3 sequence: CASSLGLAFLSSYNEQFF. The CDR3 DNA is TGTGCCAGCAGCTTGGGCCTAGCGTTCCTTAGCTCCTACAATGAGCAGTTCTTC.

CDR3: CASSLPRDRETQYF. DNA of the CDR3: TGCGCCAGCAGCTTGCCCCGGGACAGGGAGACCCAGTACTTC. The chain couples TRBV5-1 to TRBJ2-5, with 8 bases aligning to TRBD1. V was pared by 1 base and J by 5 bases, with 4 bases of the junction left unmatched. This CDR3 is built from 14 residues. Germline V gene sequence: CDR1 SGHRS, CDR2 YFSETQ.

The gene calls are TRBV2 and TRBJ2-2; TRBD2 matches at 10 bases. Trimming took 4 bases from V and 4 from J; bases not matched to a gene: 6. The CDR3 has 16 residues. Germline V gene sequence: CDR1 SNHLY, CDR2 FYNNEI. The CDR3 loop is CASSAERGGRTGELFF. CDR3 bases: TGTGCCAGCAGTGCGGAGCGGGGGGGCCGCACCGGGGAGCTGTTTTTT.

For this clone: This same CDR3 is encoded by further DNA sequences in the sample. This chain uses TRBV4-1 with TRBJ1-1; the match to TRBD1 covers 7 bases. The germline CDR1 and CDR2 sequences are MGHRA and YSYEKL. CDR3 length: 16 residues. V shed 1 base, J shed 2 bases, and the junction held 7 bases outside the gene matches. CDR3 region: CASSQGSGTANTEAFF. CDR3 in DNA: TGCGCCAGCAGCCAAGGGTCCGGGACAGCTAACACTGAAGCTTTCTTT.

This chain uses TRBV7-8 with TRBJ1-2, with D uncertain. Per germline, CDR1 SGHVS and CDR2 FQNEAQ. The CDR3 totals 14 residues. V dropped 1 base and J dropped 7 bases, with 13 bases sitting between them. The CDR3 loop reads CASSLVADSVGYTF. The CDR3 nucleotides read TGTGCCAGCAGCTTAGTGGCGGATAGTGTTGGCTACACCTTC.

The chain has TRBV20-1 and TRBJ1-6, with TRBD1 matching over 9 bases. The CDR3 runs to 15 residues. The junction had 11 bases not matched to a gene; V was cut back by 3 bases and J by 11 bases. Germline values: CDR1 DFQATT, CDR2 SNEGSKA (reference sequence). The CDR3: CSASLPGQGRAPLHF. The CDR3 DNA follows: TGCAGTGCTAGTCTCCCCGGACAGGGGAGGGCACCCCTCCACTTT.